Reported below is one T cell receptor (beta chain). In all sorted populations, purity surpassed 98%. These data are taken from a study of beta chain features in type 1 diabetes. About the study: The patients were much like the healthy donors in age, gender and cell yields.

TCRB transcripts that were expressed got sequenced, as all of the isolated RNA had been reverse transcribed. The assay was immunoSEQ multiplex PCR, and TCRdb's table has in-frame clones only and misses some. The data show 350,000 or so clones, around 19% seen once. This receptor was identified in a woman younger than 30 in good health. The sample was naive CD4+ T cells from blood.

This CDR3 is CASSVAGGGYGYTF. The CDR3 nucleotides are TGTGCCAGCAGCGTAGCAGGGGGCGGCTATGGCTACACCTTC. This sequence joins TRBV9 and TRBJ1-2, with 8 nucleotides matching TRBD1. The CDR3 totals 14 residues. Trimming removed 0 bases from V and 4 bases from J; junction bases left unmatched: 2. Germline values: CDR1 SGDLS, CDR2 YYNGEE.